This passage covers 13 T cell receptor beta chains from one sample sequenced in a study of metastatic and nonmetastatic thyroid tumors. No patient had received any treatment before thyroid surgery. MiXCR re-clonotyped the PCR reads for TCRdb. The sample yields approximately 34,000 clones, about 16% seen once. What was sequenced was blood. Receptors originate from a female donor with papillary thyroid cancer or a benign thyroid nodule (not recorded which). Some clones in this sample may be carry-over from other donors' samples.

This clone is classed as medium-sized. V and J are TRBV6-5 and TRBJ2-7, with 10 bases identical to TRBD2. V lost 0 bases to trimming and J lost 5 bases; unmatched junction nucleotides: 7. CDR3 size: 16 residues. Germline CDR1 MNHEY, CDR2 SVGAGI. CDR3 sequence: CASSYSKWLAGDEQYF. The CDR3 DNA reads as TGTGCCAGCAGTTACTCGAAATGGCTAGCGGGAGACGAGCAGTACTTC.

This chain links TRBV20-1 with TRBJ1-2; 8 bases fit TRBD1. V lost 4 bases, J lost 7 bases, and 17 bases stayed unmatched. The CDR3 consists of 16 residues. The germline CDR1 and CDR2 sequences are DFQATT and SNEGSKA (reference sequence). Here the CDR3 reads CSAIKAGDRGFLGYTF. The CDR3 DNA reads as TGCAGTGCTATAAAGGCTGGTGACAGGGGTTTCCTTGGCTACACCTTC.

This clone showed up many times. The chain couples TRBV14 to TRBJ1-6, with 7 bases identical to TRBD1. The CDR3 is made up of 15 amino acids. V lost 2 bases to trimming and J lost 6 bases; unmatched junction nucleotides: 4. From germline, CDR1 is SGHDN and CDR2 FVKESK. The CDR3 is CASSQPGQSNSPLHF. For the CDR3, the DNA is TGTGCCAGCAGCCAACCGGGACAGAGTAATTCACCCCTCCACTTT.

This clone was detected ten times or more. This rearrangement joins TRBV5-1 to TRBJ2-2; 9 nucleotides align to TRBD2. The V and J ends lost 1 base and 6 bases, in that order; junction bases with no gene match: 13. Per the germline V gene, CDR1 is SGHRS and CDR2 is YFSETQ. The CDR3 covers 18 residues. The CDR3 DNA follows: TGCGCCAGCAGCTTGCCCAGACTAGCGGACCCCTACGCCGGGGAGCTGTTTTTT. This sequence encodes CASSLPRLADPYAGELFF.

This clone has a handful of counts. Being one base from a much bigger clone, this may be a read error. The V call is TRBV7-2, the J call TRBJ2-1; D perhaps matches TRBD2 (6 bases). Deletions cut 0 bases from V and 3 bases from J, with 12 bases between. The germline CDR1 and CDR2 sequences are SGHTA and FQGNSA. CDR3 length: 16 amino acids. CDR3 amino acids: CASSLAASVGYNEQFF. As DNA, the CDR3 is TGTGCCAGCAGCTTAGCCGCTAGCGTGGGCTACAATGAGCAGTTCTTC.

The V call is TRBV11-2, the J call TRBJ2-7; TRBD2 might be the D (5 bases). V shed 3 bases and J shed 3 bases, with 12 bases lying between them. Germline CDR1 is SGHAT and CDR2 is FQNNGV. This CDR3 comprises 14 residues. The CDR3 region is CASSFLAGNYEQYF. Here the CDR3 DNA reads TGTGCCAGCAGCTTTCTTGCGGGTAACTACGAGCAGTACTTC.

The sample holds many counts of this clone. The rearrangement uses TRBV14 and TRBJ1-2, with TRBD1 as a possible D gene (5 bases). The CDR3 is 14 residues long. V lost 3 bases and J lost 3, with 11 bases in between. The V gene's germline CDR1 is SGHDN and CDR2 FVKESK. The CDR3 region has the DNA TGTGCCAGCAGCCAGGACACCCCTGACTATGGCTACACCTTC. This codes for CASSQDTPDYGYTF.

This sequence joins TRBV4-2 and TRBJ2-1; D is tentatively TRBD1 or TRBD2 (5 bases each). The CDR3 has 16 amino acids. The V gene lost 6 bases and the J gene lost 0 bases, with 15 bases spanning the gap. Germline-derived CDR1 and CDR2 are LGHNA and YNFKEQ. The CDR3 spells CASSSGTASSYNEQFF. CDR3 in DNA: TGTGCCAGCAGTTCCGGGACCGCGAGCTCCTACAATGAGCAGTTCTTC.

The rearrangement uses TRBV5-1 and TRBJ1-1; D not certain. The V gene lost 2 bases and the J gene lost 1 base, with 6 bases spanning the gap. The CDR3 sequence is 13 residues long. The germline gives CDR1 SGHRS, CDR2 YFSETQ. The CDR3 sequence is CASSFGSNTEAFF. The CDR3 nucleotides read TGCGCCAGCAGCTTTGGTTCGAACACTGAAGCTTTCTTT. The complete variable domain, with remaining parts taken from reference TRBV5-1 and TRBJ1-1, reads KAGVTQTPRYLIKTRGQQVTLSCSPISGHRSVSWYQQTPGQGLQFLFEYFSETQRNKGNFPGRFSGRQFSNSRSEMNVSTLELGDSALYLCASSFGSNTEAFFGQGTRLTVV.

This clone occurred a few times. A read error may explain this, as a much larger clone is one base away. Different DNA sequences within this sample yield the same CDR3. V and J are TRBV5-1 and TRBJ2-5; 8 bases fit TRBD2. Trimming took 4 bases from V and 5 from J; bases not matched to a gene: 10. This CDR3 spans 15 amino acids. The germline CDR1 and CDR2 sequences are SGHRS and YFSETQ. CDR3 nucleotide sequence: TGCGCCAGCAGCCCCAGCGGGAGAAGGGGTGAGACCCAGTACTTC. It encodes CASSPSGRRGETQYF.

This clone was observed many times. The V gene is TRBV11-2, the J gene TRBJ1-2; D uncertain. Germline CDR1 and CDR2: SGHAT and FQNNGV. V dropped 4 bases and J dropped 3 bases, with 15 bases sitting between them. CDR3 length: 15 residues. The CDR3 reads CASSSRERRYYGYTF. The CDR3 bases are TGTGCCAGCAGCTCCCGGGAAAGGAGGTACTATGGCTACACCTTC.

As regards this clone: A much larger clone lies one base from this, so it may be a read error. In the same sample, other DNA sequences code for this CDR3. CDR3 sequence: CASSLSVGYEQYF. In DNA form, the CDR3 reads TGTGCCAGCAGTTTATCGGTTGGCTACGAGCAGTACTTC. The chain is built from TRBV27 and TRBJ2-7; unclear D gene. Trimming took off 0 bases at V and 3 bases at J, with 6 bases between the two ends. This CDR3 spans 13 amino acids. The germline V gene encodes CDR1 MNHEY and CDR2 SMNVEV (reference sequence).

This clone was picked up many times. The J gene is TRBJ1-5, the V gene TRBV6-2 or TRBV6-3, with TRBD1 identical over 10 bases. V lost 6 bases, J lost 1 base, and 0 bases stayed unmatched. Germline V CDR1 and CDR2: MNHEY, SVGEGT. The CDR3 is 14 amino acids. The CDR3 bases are TGTGCCAGCAGGACAGGGGGCAGCAATCAGCCCCAGCATTTT. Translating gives CASRTGGSNQPQHF.